These 31 T cell receptor beta chains share one sample of origin, sequenced in a study of CD8+ T cells in alopecia areata. The authors extracted RNA and reverse transcribed it into cDNA as the sequencing template. Clones were sequenced by immunoSEQ multiplex PCR, and TCRdb holds only the in-frame ones, with some missing. The repertoire includes a few hundred thousand clones, around 50% of them detected once, and 4% to 6% sits in the top ten. Sequencing used CD8+ T cells sorted from blood. All receptors derive from a human donor in good health.

This sequence joins TRBV4-1 and TRBJ2-7; D gene ambiguous. Trimming removed 0 bases from V and 0 bases from J, with 9 bases in between. The CDR3 is 15 amino acids. CDR1 MGHRA and CDR2 YSYEKL come from the germline V gene. The CDR3 protein is CASSQDRQSSYEQYF. CDR3 bases: TGCGCCAGCAGCCAAGATCGGCAGAGCTCCTACGAGCAGTACTTC.

Notes on this clone: The same CDR3 arises from other DNA sequences in this sample as well. The chain employs TRBV9 and TRBJ1-2; D uncertain. CDR1 and CDR2 from the germline V gene are SGDLS and YYNGEE. V was cut by 3 bases and J by 5 bases, with 5 bases left in between. The CDR3 has 11 residues. This CDR3 is CASSGVYGYTF. CDR3 nucleotides: TGTGCCAGCAGCGGCGTGTATGGCTACACCTTC. Full variable domain (rest looked up from reference TRBV9 and TRBJ1-2): DSGVTQTPKHLITATGQRVTLRCSPRSGDLSVYWYQQSLDQGLQFLIQYYNGEERAKGNILERFSAQQFPDLHSELNLSSLELGDSALYFCASSGVYGYTFGSGTRLTVV.

V usage is TRBV5-1 and J usage is TRBJ2-1; D may be TRBD1 (6 bases). CDR3 length: 13 amino acids. Germline-derived CDR1 and CDR2 are SGHRS and YFSETQ. The CDR3 DNA reads TGCCCACAAAGGGGCCAGGGGTACAATGAGCAGTTCTTC. Amino acid sequence: CPQRGQGYNEQFF. Using reference TRBV5-1 and TRBJ2-1 for the parts outside the CDR3, the full variable domain is KAGVTQTPRYLIKTRGQQVTLSCSPISGHRSVSWYQQTPGQGLQFLFEYFSETQRNKGNFPGRFSGRQFSNSRSEMNVSTLELGDSALYLCPQRGQGYNEQFFGPGTRLTVL.

The genes are TRBV2 and TRBJ2-1; 9 nucleotides match TRBD2. The CDR3 totals 15 residues. The germline V gene encodes CDR1 SNHLY and CDR2 FYNNEI. J lost 5 bases, V lost 2 bases, and 4 bases had no gene match. In DNA form, the CDR3 reads TGTGCCAGCAGTGAACTAGCGGGACTAAACAATGAGCAGTTCTTC. This translates into CASSELAGLNNEQFF.

This clone turned up a few times. The CDR3 region is CAISVRVWNSPLHF. Written as DNA, the CDR3 is TGTGCCATCAGTGTCAGGGTTTGGAATTCACCCCTCCACTTT. The V and J genes are TRBV10-3 and TRBJ1-6; D is perhaps TRBD1 (5 bases). The germline V gene has CDR1 ENHRY and CDR2 SYGVKD. This CDR3 comprises 14 residues. V was trimmed by 4 bases and J by 7 bases, leaving 11 bases between them.

V usage is TRBV9 and J usage is TRBJ1-6; D uncertain. The CDR3 loop spans 14 amino acids. Germline V gene sequence: CDR1 SGDLS, CDR2 YYNGEE. Trimming removed 3 bases at V and 7 bases at J, with 11 bases between. For the CDR3, the DNA is TGTGCCAGCAGCGCAGGTTCTTCCAATTCACCCCTCCACTTT. This sequence encodes CASSAGSSNSPLHF.

There are a few counts of this clone. This chain joins TRBV5-6 and TRBJ2-7; 10 nucleotides line up with TRBD1. The junction had 7 bases not matched to a gene; V was cut back by 4 bases and J by 6 bases. The CDR3 consists of 14 residues. CDR1 is SGHDT and CDR2 is YYEEEE in the germline V gene. The CDR3 bases are TGTGCCAGCAGCCCCGGGACAGGGGACCTCGAGCAGTACTTC. Translation gives CASSPGTGDLEQYF.

This chain uses TRBV9 with TRBJ2-7; TRBD1 might be the D (5 bases). CDR3 length: 15 amino acids. CDR1 SGDLS and CDR2 YYNGEE come from the germline V gene. The V end was cut by 0 bases, the J end by 4 bases, with 14 bases between. DNA of the CDR3: TGTGCCAGCAGCGTAGAGGGGCTCTTCGGGTACGAGCAGTACTTC. Encoded protein: CASSVEGLFGYEQYF.

The rearrangement links TRBV4-1 to TRBJ1-6, with D perhaps matching TRBD1 (5 bases). Trimming removed 0 bases from V and 8 bases from J, with 11 bases in between. Germline V gene lookup returns CDR1 MGHRA and CDR2 YSYEKL. CDR3 size: 15 residues. CDR3 bases: TGCGCCAGCAGCCAAGATTCCAGGGATTATTCACCCCTCCACTTT. Its protein is CASSQDSRDYSPLHF.

This clone was detected only a few times. V gene TRBV4-1 combines with J gene TRBJ2-3, with a tentative D call TRBD1 (6 bases). Germline V CDR1 and CDR2: MGHRA, YSYEKL. V gave up 4 bases and J gave up 3 bases, with 11 bases separating them. The CDR3 length is 14 residues. The DNA of the CDR3 is TGCGCCAGCAGCCTATTAGGGGGAACAGATACGCAGTATTTT. Its translation is CASSLLGGTDTQYF.

The rearrangement links TRBV5-1 to TRBJ2-3, with D hard to call. V lost 1 base to trimming and J lost 2 bases, with 8 bases between them. Germline V gene data show CDR1 as SGHRS and CDR2 as YFSETQ. This CDR3 comprises 14 residues. Here the CDR3 reads CASSLSADTDTQYF. Here the CDR3 DNA reads TGCGCCAGCAGCTTGTCGGCAGACACAGATACGCAGTATTTT.

This chain joins TRBV5-6 and TRBJ1-6; the D is unclear. This CDR3 has 14 amino acids. Germline assignment: CDR1 SGHDT and CDR2 YYEEEE. V lost 0 bases, J lost 7 bases, and 8 bases lay in between. Written as DNA, the CDR3 is TGTGCCAGCAGCTTGGGGCAGCCGAATTCACCCCTCCACTTT. As protein: CASSLGQPNSPLHF.

This chain joins TRBV6-5 and TRBJ2-3, with TRBD2 matching 7 bases. V lost 4 bases to trimming and J lost 6 bases; unmatched junction nucleotides: 1. Germline V lookup: CDR1 MNHEY, CDR2 SVGAGI. The CDR3 has 12 residues. The DNA for the CDR3 is TGTGCCAGCAGTTCCGGGGGGGATACGCAGTATTTT. Translated, it gives CASSSGGDTQYF.

This CDR3 is CASSAADNQPQHF. Written as DNA, the CDR3 is TGTGCCAGCAGCGCGGCCGACAATCAGCCCCAGCATTTT. V is TRBV9 and J is TRBJ1-5; D not certain. CDR3 length: 13 amino acids. Germline CDR1 and CDR2: SGDLS and YYNGEE. Trimming took off 3 bases at V and 3 bases at J, with 7 bases between the two ends.

This clone was counted a few times. The chain uses TRBV23-1 and TRBJ2-1; no clear D. TRBV23-1 is annotated as an ORF whose role is uncertain. This CDR3 is built from 14 residues. Trimming pared 5 bases from V and 8 bases from J, leaving 16 bases between. The CDR3 loop is CASSCPQLVDEQFF. The CDR3 DNA reads as TGCGCCAGCAGTTGTCCCCAGTTAGTGGATGAGCAGTTCTTC.

This clone was seen just once. This sequence joins TRBV7-6 and TRBJ2-1; 11 bases are a match to TRBD2. There are 18 residues in the CDR3. J lost 2 bases, V lost 1 base, and 7 bases had no gene match. The germline V gene has CDR1 SGHVS and CDR2 FNYEAQ. This CDR3 is CASSLELAGEGPYNEQFF. In DNA, the CDR3 is TGTGCCAGCAGCTTAGAACTAGCGGGGGAGGGACCCTACAATGAGCAGTTCTTC. Together with reference TRBV7-6 and TRBJ2-1, the CDR3 gives the full variable domain: GAGVSQSPRYKVTKRGQDVALRCDPISGHVSLYWYRQALGQGPEFLTYFNYEAQQDKSGLPNDRFSAERPEGSISTLTIQRTEQRDSAMYRCASSLELAGEGPYNEQFFGPGTRLTVL.

The rearrangement uses TRBV29-1 and TRBJ1-2; 9 bases match TRBD1. The V gene's germline CDR1 is SQVTM and CDR2 ANQGSEA. The J segment lost 7 bases and the V segment lost 7 bases, leaving 13 bases of the junction unmatched. CDR3 length: 14 residues. The CDR3 DNA sequence: TGCAGCGCCCTCACCGGGACAGGGTATGGTGGCTACACCTTC. This sequence encodes CSALTGTGYGGYTF.

This clone was detected ten times or more. The V and J genes are TRBV9 and TRBJ2-4, with a possible D match to TRBD1 (6 bases). The length of the CDR3 is 15 residues. The germline V and J ends were trimmed by 3 bases and 2 bases, with 12 bases remaining between them. The germline V gene has CDR1 SGDLS and CDR2 YYNGEE. CDR3 sequence reads: CASSEGTGSKNIQYF. DNA for the CDR3: TGTGCCAGCAGCGAGGGAACAGGGTCCAAAAACATTCAGTACTTC.

The J gene is TRBJ2-2, the V gene TRBV7-2; D is tentatively TRBD1 or TRBD2 (5 bases each). This CDR3 contains 14 residues. Germline V gene lookup returns CDR1 SGHTA and CDR2 FQGNSA. The V gene lost 5 bases and the J gene lost 8 bases, with 15 bases spanning the gap. CDR3 in amino acids: CASSPGPYMGELFF. CDR3 DNA sequence: TGTGCCAGCAGCCCGGGACCGTACATGGGGGAGCTGTTTTTT.

This clone has more than one count but fewer than ten. This chain links TRBV7-9 with TRBJ2-7; 9 nucleotides align to TRBD1. Germline V gene lookup returns CDR1 SEHNR and CDR2 FQNEAQ (reference sequence). Unmatched junction bases numbered 6, after V lost 3 bases and J lost 3 bases. The CDR3 is 15 amino acids. The CDR3 sequence: CASSFGQGSVYEQYF. The DNA of the CDR3 is TGTGCCAGCAGCTTCGGACAGGGGAGCGTCTACGAGCAGTACTTC.

The chain employs TRBV7-9 and TRBJ1-2, with D uncertain. CDR3 length equals 12 residues. CDR1 is SEHNR, CDR2 FQNEAQ, per germline (reference sequence). Trimming cost V 4 bases and J 8 bases, with 11 bases left between them. CDR3 sequence (DNA): TGTGCCAGCAGCTACCCGAATGGGGGCTACACCTTC. Its protein product is CASSYPNGGYTF.

The genes are TRBV30 and TRBJ2-7; the D is unclear. V lost 0 bases and J 1 base, leaving 7 bases between the germline ends. The CDR3 has 13 amino acids. CDR1 and CDR2 from the germline V gene are GTSNPN and SVGIG (reference sequence). CDR3 in amino acids: CAWSVSESYEQYF. CDR3 nucleotide sequence: TGTGCCTGGAGTGTTTCAGAGTCCTACGAGCAGTACTTC.

The J gene is TRBJ1-5, the V gene TRBV7-9; D is ambiguous. From germline, CDR1 is SEHNR and CDR2 FQNEAQ (reference sequence). V shed 1 base and J shed 6 bases, with 13 bases lying between them. This CDR3 comprises 15 residues. The CDR3 spells CASSLGAGEAQPQHF. CDR3 DNA sequence: TGTGCCAGCAGCTTAGGGGCCGGGGAAGCTCAGCCCCAGCATTTT.

This chain connects TRBV5-4 to TRBJ2-3; 8 bases fit TRBD2. This CDR3 comprises 15 residues. CDR1 SGHNT and CDR2 YYREEE come from the germline V gene (reference sequence). The junction had 5 bases not matched to a gene; V was cut back by 4 bases and J by 1 base. The CDR3 region is CASSAGGAGTDTQYF. As DNA, the CDR3 is TGTGCCAGCAGCGCCGGGGGGGCGGGCACAGATACGCAGTATTTT.

The chain recombines TRBV27 with TRBJ2-3, with 8 bases aligning to TRBD1. The CDR3 runs to 14 residues. Trimming cost V 6 bases and J 3 bases; bases outside gene matches: 5. Germline V gene sequence: CDR1 MNHEY, CDR2 SMNVEV (reference sequence). CDR3 nucleotides: TGTGCCAGCAGCCCAGGGGGCGCGACAGATACGCAGTATTTT. As protein: CASSPGGATDTQYF.

The chain has TRBV5-6 and TRBJ2-1; D possibly uses TRBD1 or TRBD2 (5 bases each). The V and J ends lost 3 bases and 6 bases respectively, with 13 bases between them. Germline CDR1 reads SGHDT; CDR2 reads YYEEEE. This CDR3 region has 14 residues. As DNA, the CDR3 is TGTGCCAGCAGCTGGGGAGACAGTGGCAATGAGCAGTTCTTC. Translating it yields CASSWGDSGNEQFF.

The chain uses TRBV30 and TRBJ1-5; D ambiguous. The CDR3 is 12 amino acids. CDR1 is GTSNPN, CDR2 SVGIG, per germline (reference sequence). V lost 6 bases and J 9 bases, leaving 15 bases between the germline ends. This CDR3 is CACEREDGPQHF. CDR3 sequence (DNA): TGTGCCTGCGAAAGGGAGGATGGGCCCCAGCATTTT.

In this sample, this clone turned up a few times. This rearrangement joins TRBV7-9 to TRBJ2-7, with a possible D match to TRBD2 (6 bases). The length of the CDR3 is 13 residues. Deletions cut 5 bases from V and 3 bases from J, with 11 bases between. Germline V gives CDR1 SEHNR, CDR2 FQNEAQ (reference sequence). Written as DNA, the CDR3 is TGTGCCAGCAGCCCCCTGGGGGGCTACGAGCAGTACTTC. Translation gives CASSPLGGYEQYF.

This rearrangement joins TRBV29-1 to TRBJ2-3; D is possibly TRBD1 or TRBD2 (5 bases each). V was pared by 1 base and J by 5 bases, with 10 bases between. The CDR3 loop spans 13 amino acids. Germline lookup yields CDR1 SQVTM and CDR2 ANQGSEA. CDR3 loop: CSVEGWDLDTQYF. CDR3 sequence (DNA): TGCAGCGTTGAAGGATGGGACCTAGATACGCAGTATTTT.

The chain uses TRBV6-6 and TRBJ2-5; D not certain. Germline V gene lookup returns CDR1 MNHNY and CDR2 SVGAGI (reference sequence). Trimming pared 7 bases from V and 5 bases from J, leaving 11 bases between. The CDR3 totals 12 residues. Here the CDR3 DNA reads TGTGCCAGCACCGACCCCGAGGAGACCCAGTACTTC. Translation: CASTDPEETQYF.

V and J are TRBV4-1 and TRBJ2-1; a possible D gene is TRBD1 (5 bases). The ends were cut back, 0 bases at V and 5 bases at J, with 14 bases in the middle. CDR1 and CDR2 from the germline V gene are MGHRA and YSYEKL. CDR3 length equals 16 residues. The CDR3 nucleotides read TGCGCCAGCAGCCAAGAGCCCTCACAGGCTAACAATGAGCAGTTCTTC. Amino acid sequence: CASSQEPSQANNEQFF.